These T cell receptor beta chains were read from a single sample in a study of control samples from healthy donors and cancer patients. Assay used: immunoSEQ multiplex PCR; TCRdb lists only in-frame clones, some missing. The table records around 110,000 clones, nearly 95% of them present only once. Source material: blood. The receptors were gathered from a man in his thirties or forties in good health. CDR3s include the opening cysteine and the closing phenylalanine or tryptophan. A D gene is named only where the DNA matches it firmly. A row's size may be missing; if present it is once, few, many or a size class.

>few|TRBJ2-3|TRBV5-1|NA
TGCGCCAGCAGCCCGGGACACAGCACAGATACGCAGTATTTT
CASSPGHSTDTQYF
>once|TRBJ1-2|TRBV20-1|NA
TGCAGTGCTAGAGTGGGAGGCTACACCTTC
CSARVGGYTF
>NA|TRBJ1-2|TRBV15|NA
TGTGCCACCAGCAGAGGAGGGAGGGAGAACTATGGCTACACCTTC
CATSRGGRENYGYTF
>NA|TRBJ1-3|TRBV28|NA
TGTGCCAGCAGCCCGGACGCTGACTCTGGAAACACCATATATTTT
CASSPDADSGNTIYF
>NA|TRBJ2-4|TRBV2|TRBD1
TGTGCCACCGGGACAGGGAACAACATTCAGTACTTC
CATGTGNNIQYF
>NA|TRBJ1-2|TRBV2|NA
TGTGCCAGCAGTGAAGTTGTGGGAACTATGAGGTCGGATGGCTACACCTTC
CASSEVVGTMRSDGYTF
>NA|TRBJ1-1|TRBV10-3|TRBD1
TGTGCCATCAGTGAGCCGAGCCTCCACGACAGGGGGACTGAAGCTTTCTTT
CAISEPSLHDRGTEAFF
>NA|TRBJ2-5|TRBV7-9|NA
TGTGCCAGCAGCCCCCCCTTTGGCAAATTAGGAGTCCAAGAGACCCAGTACTTC
CASSPPFGKLGVQETQYF
>NA|TRBJ1-5|TRBV5-6|NA
TGTGCCAGCAGCTTGGGCTCCCCAGATCAGCCCCAGCATTTT
CASSLGSPDQPQHF
>NA|TRBJ1-3|TRBV10-3|TRBD1
TGTGCCATCAGTGAGTCAGGGACAGGGGGGAGAGTCTCTGGAAACACCATATATTTT
CAISESGTGGRVSGNTIYF
>NA|TRBJ1-1|TRBV19|NA
TGTGCCAGTAGTATAGAAGGGGCAGGGAACACTGAAGCTTTCTTT
CASSIEGAGNTEAFF
>NA|TRBJ2-1|TRBV11-2|NA
TGTGCCAGCAGCCCTTGGATGGCGAATGAGCAGTTCTTC
CASSPWMANEQFF
>NA|TRBJ1-1|TRBV2|TRBD1
TGTGCCAGCAAGCCCACGGGACAGATGAACACTGAAGCTTTCTTT
CASKPTGQMNTEAFF
>once|TRBJ2-5|TRBV10-2|NA
TGCGCCAGCGCCCAAGGGACGAGGGAGACCCAGTACTTC
CASAQGTRETQYF
>NA|TRBJ2-1|TRBV5-4|TRBD1
TGTGCCAGCAGCTGGACAGGGAGCGGTGAGCAGTTCTTC
CASSWTGSGEQFF
>NA|TRBJ1-5|TRBV3-1/TRBV3-2|NA
TGTGCCAGCAGCCAAGGGGGGGGCTTGGGAATAAAGAGGAGCAATCAGCCCCAGCATTTT
CASSQGGGLGIKRSNQPQHF
>once|TRBJ2-3|TRBV6-5|TRBD1
TGTGCCAGCAGCCGGGACAGCCGACTAGATACGCAGTATTTT
CASSRDSRLDTQYF
>NA|TRBJ2-1|TRBV9|TRBD2
TGTGCCAGCAGCCCCGGTCTAGCGGGGGGAGGGGGGCAGTTCTTC
CASSPGLAGGGGQFF
>NA|TRBJ1-5|TRBV28|NA
TGTGCCAGCAGTCGATCGGGAAATCAGCCCCAGCATTTT
CASSRSGNQPQHF
>NA|TRBJ1-1|TRBV30|NA
TGTGCCTGGAGTGTACGGTCGGGTACTGAAGCTTTCTTT
CAWSVRSGTEAFF
>NA|TRBJ2-3|TRBV7-7|TRBD1
TGTGCCAGCAGCTTGACAGGGCAAACAGATACGCAGTATTTT
CASSLTGQTDTQYF
>NA|TRBJ1-2|TRBV3-1/TRBV3-2|NA
TGTGCCAGCAGCCTTGCAGGTAATGGCTACACCTTC
CASSLAGNGYTF
>NA|TRBJ2-7|TRBV2|TRBD2
TGTGCCACCCCGGGGGCGGGGGGGGCCGAGCAGTACTTC
CATPGAGGAEQYF
>once|TRBJ2-3|TRBV11-3|TRBD2
TGTGCCAGCAGCTCCGGTCGCGGGGGGCCAGATACGCAGTATTTT
CASSSGRGGPDTQYF
>once|TRBJ2-2|TRBV3-1/TRBV3-2|TRBD1
TGTGCCAGCAGCCACCGAGGGACAGGGGGTTGGACCGGGGAGCTGTTTTTT
CASSHRGTGGWTGELFF
>NA|TRBJ1-1|TRBV7-9|NA
TGTGCCAGCAGCGAAGAAAGAGAGTCTGGGAAGAACACTGAAGCTTTCTTT
CASSEERESGKNTEAFF
>once|TRBJ1-1|TRBV19|NA
TGTGCCAGTAGTACCCGGGCCACTGAAGCTTTCTTT
CASSTRATEAFF
>NA|TRBJ1-2|TRBV29-1|NA
TGCAGCGGAGCTCTGGGCGGGAGGGGCTACACCTTC
CSGALGGRGYTF
>NA|TRBJ1-3|TRBV7-2|NA
TGTGCCAGCAGCTTAAGACAACTGTCCTCTGGAAACACCATATATTTT
CASSLRQLSSGNTIYF
>once|TRBJ1-1|TRBV19|NA
TGTGCCAGTAGTATTAAGACGAACACTGAAGCTTTCTTT
CASSIKTNTEAFF
>NA|TRBJ2-5|TRBV6-1|NA
TGTGCCAGCAGTGAAGATGAGGGGCCAAGGGAGACCCAGTACTTC
CASSEDEGPRETQYF
>NA|TRBJ1-1|TRBV27|NA
TGTGCCAGCAGTTTAGGGGGTAACACTGAAGCTTTCTTT
CASSLGGNTEAFF
>NA|TRBJ1-1|TRBV28|NA
TGTGCCACCAGTATAGGGAACACTGAAGCTTTCTTT
CATSIGNTEAFF
>NA|TRBJ2-3|TRBV18|TRBD2
TGTGCCAGCTCACCACCGGTCGGGGGGGCCGCAGATACGCAGTATTTT
CASSPPVGGAADTQYF
>NA|TRBJ1-1|TRBV18|TRBD1
TGTGCCAGCTCACCGAGGCAGGGGGACACTGAAGCTTTCTTT
CASSPRQGDTEAFF
>NA|TRBJ2-7|TRBV14|NA
TGTGCCAGCAGCCCCGGGACGGGCTACGAGCAGTACTTC
CASSPGTGYEQYF
>NA|TRBJ1-2|TRBV29-1|TRBD1
TGCAGCGCTTGGACAGGGGGCGTGAATGGCTACACCTTC
CSAWTGGVNGYTF
>NA|TRBJ2-6|TRBV5-1|NA
TGCGCCAGCAGCTTTAGCGACATGTTACTCTCTGGGGCCAACGTCCTGACTTTC
CASSFSDMLLSGANVLTF